The clone carrying this T cell receptor (beta chain) was picked up a small number of times. Repertoires were generated with immunoSEQ multiplex PCR, while TCRdb's copy carries only in-frame clones and drops some. The sample holds 75,000 to 90,000 clones, around nine tenths seen once. The data belong to a study of technical replicates of blood from a handful of donors. The CDR3 has 14 residues. In germline, CDR1 is MGHRA, CDR2 YSYEKL. Trimming took off 3 bases at V and 1 base at J, with 7 bases between the two ends. This TCR derives from a human donor in good health. The chain employs TRBV4-1 and TRBJ1-5, with D maybe TRBD1 (5 bases). Source material: T cells isolated from PBMCs. CDR3 DNA: TGCGCCAGCAGCCAGGGGGGAAGCAATCAGCCCCAGCATTTT. This sequence encodes CASSQGGSNQPQHF.